The next 24 T cell receptor beta chains were all read from a single sample in a study of T cells in Graves' hyperthyroidism and ophthalmopathy. TCR beta CDR3 region amplification was performed from RNA transcripts. Using the HTBI primer set, a first-round RT-PCR was run on the TCR CDR3. TCRdb re-called the multiplex PCR reads through MiXCR, storing one row per CDR3 protein. This sample has about 280,000 distinct CDR3 sequences, with less than 30% found just once. The sample consisted of blood. All receptors come from a middle-aged man with Graves' hyperthyroidism that later progressed to Graves' ophthalmopathy.

This clonotype was seen just once. The chain combines TRBV20-1 with TRBJ2-7; TRBD1 matches 7 bases. Germline V lookup: CDR1 DFQATT, CDR2 SNEGSKA (reference sequence). The CDR3 loop spans 15 amino acids. V shed 0 bases and J 1 base; nucleotides not matched to a gene: 6. CDR3 loop: CSARDQRRGSYEQYF. CDR3 nucleotide sequence: TGCAGTGCTAGAGATCAGCGCAGGGGGTCCTACGAGCAGTACTTC.

In its sample, this clonotype was seen many times. The DNA of the CDR3 is TGCAGCGGGGGGGTTCGGGAGACCCAGTACTTC. Protein sequence: CSGGVRETQYF. The chain links TRBV29-1 to TRBJ2-5, with D possibly being TRBD2 (6 bases). Trimming took 7 bases from V and 5 from J, leaving 11 bases between them. The CDR3 totals 11 residues. Germline V CDR1 and CDR2: SQVTM, ANQGSEA. The whole variable domain, filled in from reference TRBV29-1 and TRBJ2-5, reads SAVISQKPSRDICQRGTSLTIQCQVDSQVTMMFWYRQQPGQSLTLIATANQGSEATYESGFVIDKFPISRPNLTFSTLTVSNMSPEDSSIYLCSGGVRETQYFGPGTRLLVL.

The chain uses TRBV4-2 and TRBJ1-2; D perhaps matches TRBD1 (6 bases). The V end lost 0 bases, the J end lost 4 bases, and 15 bases lay between the germline ends. This CDR3 spans 16 amino acids. Looked up from germline, CDR1 is LGHNA and CDR2 is YNFKEQ. CDR3 coding DNA: TGTGCCAGCAGCCAAGAGGTCTCCGGGGGCGTCTATGGCTACACCTTC. Amino acids: CASSQEVSGGVYGYTF.

The chain carries TRBV12-3 or TRBV12-4 and TRBJ2-5; no definite D call. Trimming cost V 3 bases and J 7 bases, with 9 bases left between them. The CDR3 has 12 residues. For the CDR3, the DNA is TGTGCCAGCAGTTTGGAGAAGACGACCCAGTACTTC. Its translation: CASSLEKTTQYF.

This clonotype has ten or more counts. The chain recombines TRBV28 with TRBJ2-7; 9 bases agree with TRBD2. V lost 5 bases, J lost 3 bases, and 11 bases stayed unmatched. This CDR3 is 16 amino acids long. In germline, CDR1 is MDHEN, CDR2 SYDVKM. The CDR3 DNA is TGTGCCAGCAGTGTCAGCGGGAGGTCGCGTTTCTACGAGCAGTACTTC. This translates into CASSVSGRSRFYEQYF.

This clonotype came up many times. The chain joins TRBV7-3 to TRBJ2-5; TRBD1 might be the D (5 bases). Germline V gene data show CDR1 as SGHTA and CDR2 as FQGTGA. The CDR3 runs 13 residues. V lost 2 bases, J lost 4 bases, and 8 bases lay in between. The chain's CDR3 is CASSLLRGETQYF. The CDR3 DNA sequence: TGTGCCAGCAGCTTACTTAGGGGAGAGACCCAGTACTTC.

Ten or more counts support this clonotype. The chain's CDR3 is CSARNSNQPQHF. The CDR3, as DNA: TGCAGTGCTAGGAATAGCAATCAGCCCCAGCATTTT. The V and J genes are TRBV20-1 and TRBJ1-5; D not certain. The V end lost 3 bases, the J end lost 0 bases, and 3 bases lay between the germline ends. CDR1 and CDR2 (germline): DFQATT, SNEGSKA (reference sequence). The length of the CDR3 is 12 residues.

The DNA for the CDR3 is TGTGCCAGCAGCCTTATGTGGGGGGCGCAGTACTTC. It is translated as CASSLMWGAQYF. The chain carries TRBV12-3 or TRBV12-4 and TRBJ2-7; D may be TRBD1 or TRBD2 (6 bases each). V was cut by 6 bases and J by 9 bases, with 15 bases left in between. There are 12 residues in the CDR3.

This clonotype has at least ten counts. V and J are TRBV24-1 and TRBJ1-5, with D uncertain. In germline, CDR1 is KGHDR, CDR2 SFDVKD. The CDR3 loop spans 13 amino acids. Trimming shortened V by 8 bases and J by 3 bases, and 10 bases separated the two germline ends. CDR3 in DNA: TGTGCCACCACCGGCAGCGCCAATCAGCCCCAGCATTTT. Protein: CATTGSANQPQHF.

This clonotype was counted ten times or more. V and J are TRBV24-1 and TRBJ2-2, with TRBD1 matching over 7 bases. Germline CDR1 is KGHDR and CDR2 is SFDVKD. Unmatched junction bases numbered 9, after V lost 8 bases and J lost 7 bases. This CDR3 is built from 14 residues. CDR3 sequence reads: CATNNNRGGGELFF. The CDR3 region has the DNA TGTGCCACCAACAATAACAGGGGCGGCGGGGAGCTGTTTTTT.

This clonotype was picked up many times. This chain uses TRBV27 with TRBJ2-7; 7 positions match TRBD1. This CDR3 has 13 residues. V was pared by 2 bases and J by 2 bases, with 0 bases of the junction left unmatched. Germline-derived CDR1 and CDR2 are MNHEY and SMNVEV (reference sequence). The CDR3 DNA reads as TGTGCCAGCAGTTTAACAGGGGCCTACGAGCAGTACTTC. Protein: CASSLTGAYEQYF.

This clonotype appeared many times. V usage is TRBV5-6 and J usage is TRBJ1-2; 9 positions agree with TRBD1. There are 14 residues in the CDR3. Germline V CDR1 and CDR2: SGHDT, YYEEEE. V shed 0 bases and J 6 bases; nucleotides not matched to a gene: 3. The CDR3 coding sequence is TGTGCCAGCAGCTTGGACAGGGGGCGAGATGGCTACACCTTC. Protein: CASSLDRGRDGYTF. The full variable domain, with the rest looked up from reference TRBV5-6 and TRBJ1-2, is DAGVTQSPTHLIKTRGQQVTLRCSPKSGHDTVSWYQQALGQGPQFIFQYYEEEERQRGNFPDRFSGHQFPNYSSELNVNALLLGDSALYLCASSLDRGRDGYTFGSGTRLTVV.

This chain uses TRBV12-5 with TRBJ1-1; 7 bases agree with TRBD1. The germline V gene has CDR1 LGHNT and CDR2 FRNRAP. This CDR3 contains 15 residues. Trimming at V came to 6 bases and at J to 6 bases, leaving 13 bases not matched to a gene. The CDR3 coding sequence is TGTGCTAGTGGGGGTGACAGGGTTTTGGTGTCTGAAGCTTTCTTT. Its protein product is CASGGDRVLVSEAFF.

The rearrangement uses TRBV24-1 and TRBJ2-2; D unclear. The V gene's germline CDR1 is KGHDR and CDR2 SFDVKD. V gave up 4 bases and J gave up 5 bases, with 16 bases separating them. The CDR3 loop spans 16 amino acids. The CDR3 DNA is TGTGCCACCAGTGACCCTGGATTAATTAGGACCGGGGAGCTGTTTTTT. Translated, it gives CATSDPGLIRTGELFF.

This clonotype has ten or more counts. V usage is TRBV28 and J usage is TRBJ2-2; tentative D call: TRBD1 (5 bases). Per germline, CDR1 MDHEN and CDR2 SYDVKM. V gave up 2 bases and J gave up 3 bases, with 7 bases separating them. This CDR3 region has 14 residues. The chain's CDR3 is CASSLGADTGELFF. DNA for the CDR3: TGTGCCAGCAGTTTAGGGGCGGACACCGGGGAGCTGTTTTTT.

The rearrangement joins TRBV7-2 to TRBJ1-1; 7 positions match TRBD1. Per the germline V gene, CDR1 is SGHTA and CDR2 is FQGNSA. Germline trimming cut 7 bases from V and 2 bases from J; bases unmatched to any gene: 7. The CDR3 loop spans 14 amino acids. CDR3 amino acids: CASKSGTANTEAFF. The CDR3 nucleotides read TGTGCCAGCAAGAGCGGGACAGCCAACACTGAAGCTTTCTTT.

This clonotype was counted ten times or more. CDR3 in DNA: TGCGCCAGCAGCTTTACAGGACCCACGGAAGATACGCAGTATTTT. This gives the protein CASSFTGPTEDTQYF. The chain combines TRBV5-1 with TRBJ2-3; perhaps TRBD1 as D (5 bases). Germline V lookup: CDR1 SGHRS, CDR2 YFSETQ. CDR3 length equals 15 residues. V lost 2 bases, J lost 5 bases, and 15 bases lay in between.

V is TRBV20-1 and J is TRBJ1-1, with 7 nucleotides matching TRBD1. This CDR3 has 14 amino acids. The ends lost 5 bases at V and 2 bases at J; junction bases unmatched: 8. Germline V gives CDR1 DFQATT, CDR2 SNEGSKA (reference sequence). The CDR3: CSADKQGTNTEAFF. DNA for the CDR3: TGCAGTGCTGATAAACAGGGGACTAACACTGAAGCTTTCTTT.

The sample holds many counts of this clonotype. The chain combines TRBV19 with TRBJ1-1; no definite D call. The V and J ends lost 5 bases and 8 bases respectively, with 18 bases between them. The length of the CDR3 is 14 residues. Germline CDR1 LNHDA, CDR2 SQIVND (reference sequence). CDR3 nucleotides: TGTGCCAGTAGTGGTTCCCCCACCCACCCCGAAGCTTTCTTT. Its translation: CASSGSPTHPEAFF.

At least ten counts were recorded for this clonotype. J is TRBJ1-1 and V is TRBV15; 9 positions agree with TRBD1. The CDR3 extends over 17 amino acids. The germline CDR1 and CDR2 sequences are LNHNV and YYDKDF (reference sequence). V gave up 4 bases and J gave up 1 base; unmatched junction bases: 10. Here the CDR3 reads CATSTPGQGVGNTEAFF. CDR3 sequence (DNA): TGTGCCACCAGCACTCCGGGACAGGGAGTGGGGAACACTGAAGCTTTCTTT. The entire variable domain, with the rest obtained from reference TRBV15 and TRBJ1-1, is as follows: DAMVIQNPRYQVTQFGKPVTLSCSQTLNHNVMYWYQQKSSQAPKLLFHYYDKDFNNEADTPDNFQSRRPNTSFCFLDIRSPGLGDTAMYLCATSTPGQGVGNTEAFFGQGTRLTVV.

The V gene is TRBV20-1, the J gene TRBJ2-7; perhaps TRBD1 as D (6 bases). The CDR3 is 14 amino acids. V was shortened by 2 bases and J by 5 bases, with 16 bases between the two germline ends. From germline, CDR1 is DFQATT and CDR2 SNEGSKA (reference sequence). The chain's CDR3 is CSARLTSTGNEQYF. The CDR3 DNA sequence: TGCAGTGCTAGACTCACCTCAACAGGGAACGAGCAGTACTTC.

V gene TRBV6-1 combines with J gene TRBJ2-5; 10 bases match TRBD1. Germline CDR1 MNHNS, CDR2 SASEGT. CDR3 length: 16 amino acids. The V gene end was trimmed by 10 bases and the J gene end by 4 bases; junction bases not matched to a gene: 15. This CDR3 reads CATTHWRDRGIETQYF. As DNA, the CDR3 is TGTGCCACCACTCATTGGAGGGACAGGGGTATAGAGACCCAGTACTTC.

At least ten counts were recorded for this clonotype. The chain is built from TRBV12-3 or TRBV12-4 and TRBJ2-4; D ambiguous. This CDR3 is built from 12 residues. Trimming stripped 6 bases from V and 8 bases from J, with 11 bases between. CDR3 residues: CASRLNRDIQYF. The CDR3 bases are TGTGCCAGCAGATTAAACCGGGACATTCAGTACTTC.

This clonotype was seen many times. The chain employs TRBV11-2 and TRBJ1-1, with D hard to call. Germline V CDR1 and CDR2: SGHAT, FQNNGV. Trimming shortened V by 5 bases and J by 6 bases, and 16 bases separated the two germline ends. This CDR3 has 14 amino acids. The CDR3 reads CASSREGGLSEAFF. DNA of the CDR3: TGTGCCAGCAGCCGTGAGGGTGGGTTGTCTGAAGCTTTCTTT.